This T cell receptor beta chain comes out of a study of control samples from healthy donors and cancer patients. The data were produced by immunoSEQ multiplex PCR, yet TCRdb's version contains in-frame clones alone and is incomplete. The data hold just over 80,000 clones, with roughly nine tenths observed a single time. Germline trimming cut 3 bases from V and 3 bases from J; bases unmatched to any gene: 1. The CDR3 loop spans 13 amino acids. CDR1 and CDR2 (germline): MNHEY, SMNVEV (reference sequence). Regarding this clone: Being one base from a much bigger clone, this may be a read error.

The chain links TRBV27 to TRBJ1-2, with TRBD1 identical over 7 bases. The sequence derives from a man aged 50 or older in good health. Sequenced material: blood. The CDR3 DNA sequence: TGTGCCAGCAGTTTCGACAGGGACTATGGCTACACCTTC. The encoded protein is CASSFDRDYGYTF.